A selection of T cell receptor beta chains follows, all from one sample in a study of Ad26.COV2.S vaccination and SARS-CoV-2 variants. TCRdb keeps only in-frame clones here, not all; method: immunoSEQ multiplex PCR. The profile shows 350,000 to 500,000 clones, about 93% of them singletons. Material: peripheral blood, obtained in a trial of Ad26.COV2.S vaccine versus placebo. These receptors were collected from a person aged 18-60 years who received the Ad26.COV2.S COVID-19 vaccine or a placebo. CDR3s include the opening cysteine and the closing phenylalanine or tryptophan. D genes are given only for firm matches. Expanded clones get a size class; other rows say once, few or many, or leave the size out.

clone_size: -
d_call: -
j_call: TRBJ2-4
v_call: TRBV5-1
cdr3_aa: CASSLAEEAGNIQYF
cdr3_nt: TGCGCCAGCAGCTTGGCCGAGGAGGCAGGGAACATTCAGTACTTC

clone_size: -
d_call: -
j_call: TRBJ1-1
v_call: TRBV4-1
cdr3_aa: CASSQAGNTEAFF
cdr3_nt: TGCGCCAGCAGCCAAGCGGGGAACACTGAAGCTTTCTTT

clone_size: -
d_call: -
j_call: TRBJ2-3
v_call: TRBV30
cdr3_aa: CACSRAGADTQYF
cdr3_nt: TGTGCCTGTTCCAGGGCAGGAGCAGATACGCAGTATTTT

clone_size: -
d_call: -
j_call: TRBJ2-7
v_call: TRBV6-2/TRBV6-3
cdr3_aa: CASSYWLVSNEQYF
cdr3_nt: TGTGCCAGCAGTTACTGGCTAGTGTCGAACGAGCAGTACTTC

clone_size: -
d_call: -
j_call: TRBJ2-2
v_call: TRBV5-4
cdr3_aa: CASSSLKTRPANTGELFF
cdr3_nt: TGTGCCAGCAGCTCTCTGAAGACGCGGCCCGCGAACACCGGGGAGCTGTTTTTT

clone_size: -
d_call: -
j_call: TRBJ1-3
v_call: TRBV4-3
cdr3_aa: CASSQYLDSGNTIYF
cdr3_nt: TGCGCCAGCAGCCAATATTTGGACTCTGGAAACACCATATATTTT

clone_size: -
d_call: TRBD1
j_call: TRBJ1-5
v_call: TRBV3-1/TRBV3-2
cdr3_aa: CASSQGQGGNQPQHF
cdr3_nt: TGTGCCAGCAGCCAAGGACAGGGAGGCAATCAGCCCCAGCATTTT

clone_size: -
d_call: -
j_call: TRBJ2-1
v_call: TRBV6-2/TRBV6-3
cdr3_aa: CASSYSRTGSYNEQFF
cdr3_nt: TGTGCCAGCAGTTACTCTCGGACTGGCTCCTACAATGAGCAGTTCTTC

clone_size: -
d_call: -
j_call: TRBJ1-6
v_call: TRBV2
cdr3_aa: CASSEGGSPLHF
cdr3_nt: TGTGCCAGCAGTGAGGGGGGTTCACCCCTCCACTTT

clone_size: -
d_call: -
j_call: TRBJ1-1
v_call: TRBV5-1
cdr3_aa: CASSQTSYTEAFF
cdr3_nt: TGCGCCAGCTCGCAAACTTCTTACACTGAAGCTTTCTTT

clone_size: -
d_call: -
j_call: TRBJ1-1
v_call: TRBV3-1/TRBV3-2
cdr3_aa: CASSHPGARTEAFF
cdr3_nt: TGTGCCAGCAGCCACCCCGGGGCAAGGACTGAAGCTTTCTTT

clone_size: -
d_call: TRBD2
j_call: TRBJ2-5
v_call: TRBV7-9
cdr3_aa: CASSLGREVQETQYF
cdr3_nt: TGTGCCAGCAGCTTGGGGCGGGAGGTCCAAGAGACCCAGTACTTC

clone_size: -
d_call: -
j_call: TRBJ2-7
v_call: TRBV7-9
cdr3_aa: CASGIRYEQYF
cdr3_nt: TGTGCCAGCGGGATTCGCTACGAGCAGTACTTC

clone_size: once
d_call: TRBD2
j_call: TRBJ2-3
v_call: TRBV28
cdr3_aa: CASSQLAGGTDTQYF
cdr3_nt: TGTGCCAGCAGTCAGTTAGCGGGAGGTACAGATACGCAGTATTTT

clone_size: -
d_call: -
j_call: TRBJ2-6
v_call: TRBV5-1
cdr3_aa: CASRTASGGSGANVLTF
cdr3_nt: TGCGCCAGCAGGACAGCCAGTGGGGGCTCTGGGGCCAACGTCCTGACTTTC

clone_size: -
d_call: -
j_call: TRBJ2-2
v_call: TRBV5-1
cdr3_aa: CASSLGQLNTGELFF
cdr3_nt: TGCGCCAGCAGCTTGGGACAGCTTAACACCGGGGAGCTGTTTTTT

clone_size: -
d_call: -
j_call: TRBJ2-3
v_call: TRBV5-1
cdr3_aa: CASSLASFDTQYF
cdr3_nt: TGCGCCAGCAGCTTGGCGTCGTTCGATACGCAGTATTTT

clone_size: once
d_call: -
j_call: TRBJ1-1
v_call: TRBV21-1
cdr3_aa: CASSKEGRDTEAFF
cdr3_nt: TGTGCCAGCAGCAAAGAGGGAAGGGACACTGAAGCTTTCTTT

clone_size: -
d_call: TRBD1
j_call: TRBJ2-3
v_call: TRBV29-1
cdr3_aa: CSGGDRDPDTQYF
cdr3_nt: TGCAGCGGCGGGGACAGGGACCCAGATACGCAGTATTTT

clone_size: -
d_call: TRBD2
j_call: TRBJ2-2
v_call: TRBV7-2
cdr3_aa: CASSQGAGAIGELFF
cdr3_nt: TGTGCCAGCAGCCAAGGGGCGGGAGCGATCGGGGAGCTGTTTTTT

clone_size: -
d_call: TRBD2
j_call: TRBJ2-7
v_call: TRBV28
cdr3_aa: CASSPGLAEYEQYF
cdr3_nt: TGTGCCAGCAGTCCTGGACTAGCGGAATACGAGCAGTACTTC

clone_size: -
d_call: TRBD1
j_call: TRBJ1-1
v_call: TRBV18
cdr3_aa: CASSLYMGQGTFF
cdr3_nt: TGTGCCAGCTCACTCTATATGGGACAGGGAACTTTCTTT